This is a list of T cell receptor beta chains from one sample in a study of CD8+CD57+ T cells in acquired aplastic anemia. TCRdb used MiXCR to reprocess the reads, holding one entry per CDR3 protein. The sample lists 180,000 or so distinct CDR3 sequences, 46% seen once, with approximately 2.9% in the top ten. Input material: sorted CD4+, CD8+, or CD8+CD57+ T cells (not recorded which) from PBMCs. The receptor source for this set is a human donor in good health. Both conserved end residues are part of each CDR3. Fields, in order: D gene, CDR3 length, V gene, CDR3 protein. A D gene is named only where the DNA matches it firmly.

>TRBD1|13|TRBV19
CASGGQGATEAFF
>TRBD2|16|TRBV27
CASSLVGGRAEYEQYF
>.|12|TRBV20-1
CSAWEGNYGYTF
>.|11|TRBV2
CASRLAYGYTF
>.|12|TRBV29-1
CSVDGQDYGYTF
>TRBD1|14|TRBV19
CASRRGQVNTEAFF
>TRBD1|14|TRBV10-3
CAIMERTGNTEAFF
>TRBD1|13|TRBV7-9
CAITGDVDEKLFF
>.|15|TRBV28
CASSFVGASEQPQHF
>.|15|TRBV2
CASSDPDLAADTQYF
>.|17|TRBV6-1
CASSDTSLPGSYNEQFF
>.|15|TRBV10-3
CAISRDTEGPGELFF
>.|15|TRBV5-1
CASSLSNIGLSEAFF
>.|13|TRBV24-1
CATSDRVNYEQYF
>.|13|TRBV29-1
CSVTITRNQPQHF
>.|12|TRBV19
CASSMGLGQQFF
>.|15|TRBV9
CASSVGVQGNQPQHF
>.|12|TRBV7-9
CASSLDAGEAFF
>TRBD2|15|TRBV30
CAWSGLAGDQETQYF
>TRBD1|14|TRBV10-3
CAIRTGTGYNEQFF
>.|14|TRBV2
CASNEIGGNTEAFF
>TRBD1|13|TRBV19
CASSRQGAVEAFF
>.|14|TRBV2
CASRQDGASYEQYF
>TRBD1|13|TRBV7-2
CASSLDQGVEQYF
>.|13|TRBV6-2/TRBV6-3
CASSRNSNQPQHF
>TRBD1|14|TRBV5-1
CASSQQGGNTEAFF
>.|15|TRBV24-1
CASSIHGLTGQPQHF
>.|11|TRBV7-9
CASSFGTEAFF
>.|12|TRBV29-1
CSVRTGVDEQYF
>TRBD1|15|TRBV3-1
CASSRTGTGPYEQYF
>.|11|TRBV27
CASGLGGPQHF
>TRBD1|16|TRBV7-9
CASSLTTGSSYNEQFF
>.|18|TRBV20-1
CSARVMGKGPYSNQPQHF
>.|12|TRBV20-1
CSARLSKETQYF
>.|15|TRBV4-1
CASSQDRRYNQPQHF
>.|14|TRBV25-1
CASSESGQNYGYTF
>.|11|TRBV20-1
CSARLGDTQYF
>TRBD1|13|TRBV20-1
CSASTGGQYEQYF
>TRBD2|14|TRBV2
CASKRLAGYNEQFF
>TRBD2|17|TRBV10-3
CAISEPGLADNTYEQYF
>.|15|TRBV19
CASSISKDLNYGYTF
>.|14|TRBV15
CATSSHKSSYEQYF
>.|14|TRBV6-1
CASSGGGLQETQYF
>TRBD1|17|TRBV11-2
CASSLVETGNSNQPQHF
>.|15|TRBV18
CASSRTGQEGETQYF
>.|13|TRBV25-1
CASSTDSRYEQYF
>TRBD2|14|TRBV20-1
CSARGGTSMETQYF
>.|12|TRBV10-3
CATRVGSQPQHF
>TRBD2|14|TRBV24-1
CATSTSGRGDTQYF
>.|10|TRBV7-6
CASNRYEQYF
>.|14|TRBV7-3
CASSPGGTGETQYF
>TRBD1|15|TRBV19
CSSYPRQGSNTEAFF